This T cell receptor beta chain was recovered during a study of regulatory T cells in long-lasting Graves disease. Time point specified: newly diagnosed GD, antithyroid drugs for less than 3 months. Generation of the TCR library employed RNA extracted from PBMCs. Construction of TCR beta libraries relied on iRepertoire HTBI primers and on Arm-PCR targeting CDR3 regions. Source study methods: Identification yielded approximately 66 TRBV and over eleven TRBJ segments across samples. One entry per CDR3 protein, called by TCRdb with MiXCR from the multiplex PCR reads. TCRdb, not the original authors, processed these V and J calls. The table has 680,000 or so distinct CDR3 sequences, roughly 16% seen once. V lost 3 bases, J lost 0 bases, and 12 bases lay in between. The length of the CDR3 is 15 residues. Germline values: CDR1 DFQATT, CDR2 SNEGSKA (reference sequence). This sample also appeared in a second study, on T cells in Graves' hyperthyroidism and ophthalmopathy. That work adds: Most thyroid clonotypes expanded above 0.001 appeared in blood too.

The sequencing here drew on peripheral blood mononuclear cells (PBMCs), taken at new diagnosis, from a patient treated with antithyroid drugs. The TCR originated in a woman between 25 and 40 years old with Graves disease. This chain joins TRBV20-1 and TRBJ1-3; D call uncertain. In DNA, the CDR3 is TGCAGTGCTAGTGGGCGGATGAGCTCTGGAAACACCATATATTTT. Encoded protein: CSASGRMSSGNTIYF.